This is a list of T cell receptor beta chains from one sample in a study of cytomegalovirus exposure and HLA in healthy donors. Profiled with immunoSEQ multiplex PCR; TCRdb holds only in-frame clones, not every one. Its listing shows roughly 120,000 clones. The source material was PBMCs. Receptors were obtained from a man younger than 40 in good health and CMV-seronegative. The CDR3 runs from the conserved cysteine through the conserved F or W. D genes are given only for firm matches.

TRBV18	-	TRBJ1-4	TGTGCCAGCTCACCACCGGCGGGAGACAGTAATGAAAAACTGTTTTTT	CASSPPAGDSNEKLFF
TRBV5-1	TRBD2	TRBJ2-1	TGCGCCAGCAGCTTGGAGCCTAGCGGGAGCTCCTACAATGAGCAGTTCTTC	CASSLEPSGSSYNEQFF
TRBV7-3	TRBD2	TRBJ2-5	TGTGCCAGCAGCTTAACCCCTATAGCGGGACAAGAGACCCAGTACTTC	CASSLTPIAGQETQYF
TRBV15	-	TRBJ1-1	TGTGCCACCAGCAGATCCCGGACTAACACTGAAGCTTTCTTT	CATSRSRTNTEAFF
TRBV6-5	TRBD1	TRBJ2-7	TGTGCCAGCAGTTACGGGGACAGCGTCCACGAGCAGTACTTC	CASSYGDSVHEQYF
TRBV18	-	TRBJ2-3	TGTGCCAGCTCCCCAGGGATAGCGGACCGGGGGGATACGCAGTATTTT	CASSPGIADRGDTQYF
TRBV21-1	-	TRBJ2-7	TGTGCCAGCAGCACAGGACAGGTCGAGGGCTCCTACGAGCAGTACTTC	CASSTGQVEGSYEQYF
TRBV12-5	TRBD1	TRBJ1-1	TGTGCTAGTGGTCCAACGGGACAGGGGAACACTGAAGCTTTCTTT	CASGPTGQGNTEAFF
TRBV7-9	-	TRBJ2-7	TGTGCCAGCACCGCCCAGACAACAACCTACGAGCAGTACTTC	CASTAQTTTYEQYF
TRBV5-1	TRBD2	TRBJ2-3	TGCGCCAGCAGCTTGTCCGGACTAGCGGGAGCAGATACGCAGTATTTT	CASSLSGLAGADTQYF
TRBV5-4	TRBD2	TRBJ2-7	TGTGCCAGCAGCCAGGGACTAGCGATTTACGAGCAGTACTTC	CASSQGLAIYEQYF
TRBV6-1	-	TRBJ1-4	TGTGCCAGCAGAGAGGGCCCCGGGCGAGGGGAAAAACTGTTTTTT	CASREGPGRGEKLFF
TRBV6-5	TRBD1	TRBJ1-1	TGTGCCAGCAGTCGAACTCAGGGGGAAGGAGCTTTCTTT	CASSRTQGEGAFF
TRBV9	TRBD2	TRBJ2-1	TGTGCCAGCAGTGCGACTAGCGGGAAACTAGATGAGCAGTTCTTC	CASSATSGKLDEQFF
TRBV7-3	TRBD2	TRBJ2-1	TGTGCCAGCAGCTTGGGACTAGCGGGATACAATGAGCAGTTCTTC	CASSLGLAGYNEQFF
TRBV7-9	TRBD2	TRBJ2-1	TGTGCCAGCAGCTTACCCGTGGCTAGCGGCCACAATGAGCAGTTCTTC	CASSLPVASGHNEQFF
TRBV6-1	TRBD1	TRBJ2-4	TGTGCCAGCGGGAGACAGGGGGCGGCCAAAAACATTCAGTACTTC	CASGRQGAAKNIQYF
TRBV29-1	TRBD1	TRBJ2-7	TGCAGCGGACAGGGCCCCGGAAGGGAGCAGTACTTC	CSGQGPGREQYF
TRBV25-1	TRBD1	TRBJ2-7	TGTGCCAGCAGTTCCACTGGGACAGGGTCTTGGTACGAGCAGTACTTC	CASSSTGTGSWYEQYF
TRBV30	-	TRBJ2-6	TGTGCCTGGAGTGTCGGTAGCTCTGGGGCCAACGTCCTGACTTTC	CAWSVGSSGANVLTF